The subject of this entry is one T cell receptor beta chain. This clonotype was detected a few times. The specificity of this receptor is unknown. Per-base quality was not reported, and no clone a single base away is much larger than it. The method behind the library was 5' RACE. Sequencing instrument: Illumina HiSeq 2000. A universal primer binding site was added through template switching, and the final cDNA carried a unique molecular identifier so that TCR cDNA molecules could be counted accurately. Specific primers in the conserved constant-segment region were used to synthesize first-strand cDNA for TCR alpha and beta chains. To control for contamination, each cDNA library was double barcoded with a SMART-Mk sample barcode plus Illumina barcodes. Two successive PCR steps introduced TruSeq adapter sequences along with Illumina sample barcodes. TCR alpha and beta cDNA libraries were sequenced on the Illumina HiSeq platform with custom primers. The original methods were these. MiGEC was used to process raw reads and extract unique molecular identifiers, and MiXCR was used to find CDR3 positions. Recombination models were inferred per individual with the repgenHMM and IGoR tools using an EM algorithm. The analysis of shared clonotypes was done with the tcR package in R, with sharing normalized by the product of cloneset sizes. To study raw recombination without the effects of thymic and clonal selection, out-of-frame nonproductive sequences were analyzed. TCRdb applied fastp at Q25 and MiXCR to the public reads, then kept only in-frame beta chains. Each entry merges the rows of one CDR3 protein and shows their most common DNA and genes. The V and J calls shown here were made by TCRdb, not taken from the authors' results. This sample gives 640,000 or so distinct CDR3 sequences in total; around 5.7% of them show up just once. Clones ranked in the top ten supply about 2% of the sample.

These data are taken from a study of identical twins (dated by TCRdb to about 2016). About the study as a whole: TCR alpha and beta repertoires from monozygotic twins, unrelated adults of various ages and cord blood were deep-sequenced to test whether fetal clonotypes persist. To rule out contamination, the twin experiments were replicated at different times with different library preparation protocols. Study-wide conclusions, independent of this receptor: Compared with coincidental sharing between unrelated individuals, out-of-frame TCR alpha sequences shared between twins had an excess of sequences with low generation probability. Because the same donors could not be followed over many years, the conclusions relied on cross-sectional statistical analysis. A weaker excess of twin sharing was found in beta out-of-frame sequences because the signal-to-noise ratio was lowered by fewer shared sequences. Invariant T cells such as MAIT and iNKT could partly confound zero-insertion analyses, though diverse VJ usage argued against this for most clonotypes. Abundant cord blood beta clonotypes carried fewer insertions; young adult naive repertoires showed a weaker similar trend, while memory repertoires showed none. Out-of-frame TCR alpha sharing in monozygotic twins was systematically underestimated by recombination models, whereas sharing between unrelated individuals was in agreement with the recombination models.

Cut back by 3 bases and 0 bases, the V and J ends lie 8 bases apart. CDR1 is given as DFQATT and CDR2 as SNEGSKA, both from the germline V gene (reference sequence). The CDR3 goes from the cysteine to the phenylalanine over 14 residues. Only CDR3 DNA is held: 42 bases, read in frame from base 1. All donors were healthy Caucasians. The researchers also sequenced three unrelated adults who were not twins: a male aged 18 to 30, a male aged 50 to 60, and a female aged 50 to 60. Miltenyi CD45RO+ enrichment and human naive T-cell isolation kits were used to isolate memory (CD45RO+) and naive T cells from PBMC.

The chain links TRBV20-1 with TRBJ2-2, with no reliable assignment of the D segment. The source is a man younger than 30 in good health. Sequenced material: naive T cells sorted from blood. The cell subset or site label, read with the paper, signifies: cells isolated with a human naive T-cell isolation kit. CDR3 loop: CSASPQANTGELFF. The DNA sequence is TGCAGTGCTAGTCCTCAGGCGAACACCGGGGAGCTGTTTTTT.